Listed below are T cell receptor beta chains from one sample, sequenced in a study of Graves' ophthalmopathy and Graves' hyperthyroidism. Via MiXCR, TCRdb re-called the multiplex PCR reads, giving one row per CDR3 protein. The sample carries approximately 540,000 distinct CDR3 sequences, under 45% recorded once. Sequenced sample: peripheral blood or thyroid tissue (not recorded which). The receptors were sampled from an adult man with Graves' hyperthyroidism. Each CDR3 is given with its conserved first and last residue. The D gene is left open where the match is weak. Expanded clones get a size class; other rows say once, few or many, or leave the size out.

abundance: few
j_gene: TRBJ1-5
v_gene: TRBV28
d_gene: -
len: 13
CDR3nt: TGTGCCAGCAGGGAGGGGTGGGATCAGCCCCAGCATTTT
CDR3aa: CASREGWDQPQHF

abundance: -
j_gene: TRBJ2-7
v_gene: TRBV7-9
d_gene: -
len: 13
CDR3nt: TGTGCCAGCAGCTTAGGGTGGGTTGTTGAGCAGTACTTC
CDR3aa: CASSLGWVVEQYF

abundance: few
j_gene: TRBJ2-5
v_gene: TRBV29-1
d_gene: TRBD2
len: 18
CDR3nt: TGCAGCGTTGTGTTCTGGACTAGCGGCAGGAACGGGGGGGAGACCCAGTACTTC
CDR3aa: CSVVFWTSGRNGGETQYF

abundance: -
j_gene: TRBJ1-5
v_gene: TRBV7-3
d_gene: -
len: 15
CDR3nt: TGTGCCAGCAGCTTAGTGGCGGGGGCAGATCAGCCCCAGCACTTT
CDR3aa: CASSLVAGADQPQHF

abundance: many
j_gene: TRBJ1-6
v_gene: TRBV5-1
d_gene: -
len: 16
CDR3nt: TGCGCCAGCAGCTTGGAAGGGTCCCAGAATAATTCACCCCTCCACTTT
CDR3aa: CASSLEGSQNNSPLHF

abundance: many
j_gene: TRBJ1-5
v_gene: TRBV5-6
d_gene: TRBD1
len: 15
CDR3nt: TGTGCCAGCAGCTTGAGACAGGGCAACAATCAGCCCCAGCATTTT
CDR3aa: CASSLRQGNNQPQHF

abundance: -
j_gene: TRBJ1-6
v_gene: TRBV7-2
d_gene: -
len: 15
CDR3nt: TGTGCCAGCAGCCCCGACCGGGGGCTGAATTCACCCCTCCACTTT
CDR3aa: CASSPDRGLNSPLHF

abundance: many
j_gene: TRBJ2-2
v_gene: TRBV11-2
d_gene: -
len: 19
CDR3nt: TGTGCCAGCAGCTTAGATCGGCCGTTTGCGGTATTTAACACCGGGGAGCTGTTTTTT
CDR3aa: CASSLDRPFAVFNTGELFF

abundance: -
j_gene: TRBJ1-1
v_gene: TRBV7-9
d_gene: -
len: 16
CDR3nt: TGTGCCAGCAGCTTCCGGGACGAAGGACAGAACACTGAAGCTTTCTTT
CDR3aa: CASSFRDEGQNTEAFF

abundance: -
j_gene: TRBJ1-2
v_gene: TRBV9
d_gene: -
len: 14
CDR3nt: TGTGCCAGCAGCGCTAGACAGGCTGGGAACGGCTACACCTTC
CDR3aa: CASSARQAGNGYTF

abundance: -
j_gene: TRBJ2-2
v_gene: TRBV2
d_gene: -
len: 14
CDR3nt: TGTGCCAGCAGTGAGGTAGGGGCCACCGGGGAGCTGTTTTTT
CDR3aa: CASSEVGATGELFF

abundance: -
j_gene: TRBJ1-3
v_gene: TRBV28
d_gene: -
len: 17
CDR3nt: TGTGCCAGCGGTGAGACCGAGGGGAGAACGGGAGGAAACACCATATATTTT
CDR3aa: CASGETEGRTGGNTIYF

abundance: few
j_gene: TRBJ1-3
v_gene: TRBV5-1
d_gene: -
len: 12
CDR3nt: TGCGCCAGCACGGGATCTGGAAACACCATATATTTT
CDR3aa: CASTGSGNTIYF

abundance: once
j_gene: TRBJ1-5
v_gene: TRBV29-1
d_gene: TRBD1
len: 14
CDR3nt: TGCAGCTTAGACCGGGACAGTATCAATCAGCCCCAGCATTTT
CDR3aa: CSLDRDSINQPQHF

abundance: -
j_gene: TRBJ2-5
v_gene: TRBV10-3
d_gene: TRBD1
len: 17
CDR3nt: TGTGCCATCAGTGAGTCCTGGGGACAGGGGCACCAAGGGACCCAGTACTTC
CDR3aa: CAISESWGQGHQGTQYF

abundance: many
j_gene: TRBJ1-6
v_gene: TRBV6-2/TRBV6-3
d_gene: -
len: 11
CDR3nt: TGTGCCAGCAGTTATGGGGCGACCCTCCACTTT
CDR3aa: CASSYGATLHF

abundance: few
j_gene: TRBJ1-3
v_gene: TRBV5-1
d_gene: -
len: 15
CDR3nt: TGCGCCAGCAGCTTGCAGGCCGGGGGCGGAAACACCATATATTTT
CDR3aa: CASSLQAGGGNTIYF

abundance: many
j_gene: TRBJ1-2
v_gene: TRBV5-8
d_gene: -
len: 16
CDR3nt: TGTGCCAGCAGCTTGGCGGGTGTCAGAGCAAACTATGGCTACACCTTC
CDR3aa: CASSLAGVRANYGYTF

abundance: many
j_gene: TRBJ1-1
v_gene: TRBV15
d_gene: -
len: 13
CDR3nt: TGTGCCACCAGCATGCAGGGTAACACTGAAGCTTTCTTT
CDR3aa: CATSMQGNTEAFF

abundance: many
j_gene: TRBJ1-5
v_gene: TRBV7-9
d_gene: TRBD1
len: 15
CDR3nt: TGTGCCAGCAGCTTGGGACAGGGCCCCCATCAGCCCCAGCATTTT
CDR3aa: CASSLGQGPHQPQHF

abundance: few
j_gene: TRBJ2-7
v_gene: TRBV12-3/TRBV12-4
d_gene: -
len: 14
CDR3nt: TGTGCCAGCACCGGAGGGGGATCCTCCTACGAGCAGTACTTC
CDR3aa: CASTGGGSSYEQYF

abundance: many
j_gene: TRBJ1-1
v_gene: TRBV10-3
d_gene: TRBD1
len: 15
CDR3nt: TGTGCCATCAGCAGCTTACAGGGGAGGAACACTGAAGCTTTCTTT
CDR3aa: CAISSLQGRNTEAFF

abundance: many
j_gene: TRBJ1-5
v_gene: TRBV12-3/TRBV12-4
d_gene: -
len: 14
CDR3nt: TGTGCCAGCAGTTTGGTCAGGAGCAATCAGCCCCAGCATTTT
CDR3aa: CASSLVRSNQPQHF

abundance: -
j_gene: TRBJ1-6
v_gene: TRBV6-1
d_gene: TRBD1
len: 13
CDR3nt: TGTGCCAGCAGTGAGAGGGGGCTTTCACCCCTCCACTTT
CDR3aa: CASSERGLSPLHF

abundance: many
j_gene: TRBJ2-7
v_gene: TRBV19
d_gene: -
len: 13
CDR3nt: TGTGCCAGTAGCGCCGGGACTTTCTACGAGCAGTACTTC
CDR3aa: CASSAGTFYEQYF

abundance: -
j_gene: TRBJ1-6
v_gene: TRBV6-5
d_gene: -
len: 15
CDR3nt: TGTGCCTCCAAGGAGGGAGGGGGCTATAATTCACCCCTCCACTTT
CDR3aa: CASKEGGGYNSPLHF

abundance: -
j_gene: TRBJ2-7
v_gene: TRBV2
d_gene: -
len: 14
CDR3nt: TGTGCCAGCACCCCTGAAGGGGCAAACTACGAGCAGTACTTC
CDR3aa: CASTPEGANYEQYF

abundance: many
j_gene: TRBJ1-2
v_gene: TRBV29-1
d_gene: -
len: 15
CDR3nt: TGCAGCGTTGGTTTATTTGACAGACTCAACTATGGCTACACCTTC
CDR3aa: CSVGLFDRLNYGYTF

abundance: -
j_gene: TRBJ2-7
v_gene: TRBV19
d_gene: -
len: 14
CDR3nt: TGTGCCAGTAGCCCCACGGGACTCCGTGACGAGCAGTACTTC
CDR3aa: CASSPTGLRDEQYF

abundance: many
j_gene: TRBJ2-5
v_gene: TRBV5-1
d_gene: TRBD1
len: 14
CDR3nt: TGCGCCAGCAGCATCGGACAGGAGCAGGAGACCCAGTACTTC
CDR3aa: CASSIGQEQETQYF

abundance: -
j_gene: TRBJ2-5
v_gene: TRBV7-2
d_gene: -
len: 13
CDR3nt: TGTGCCAGCAGCTTAGAGAGGCCAGAGACCCAGTACTTC
CDR3aa: CASSLERPETQYF

abundance: -
j_gene: TRBJ1-1
v_gene: TRBV20-1
d_gene: TRBD1
len: 16
CDR3nt: TGCAGTGCTAGCCCTCTGAACAGGGGTAAGGGGACTGGAGCTTTCTTT
CDR3aa: CSASPLNRGKGTGAFF

abundance: many
j_gene: TRBJ2-6
v_gene: TRBV29-1
d_gene: -
len: 18
CDR3nt: TGCAGCGTTGAATCACAGGCCAAAGATGGCTCTGGGGCCAACGTCCTGACTTTC
CDR3aa: CSVESQAKDGSGANVLTF

abundance: many
j_gene: TRBJ2-7
v_gene: TRBV15
d_gene: TRBD1
len: 15
CDR3nt: TGTGCCACCAGCCCAGGGACAGGGTCTTCCTACGAGCAGTACTTC
CDR3aa: CATSPGTGSSYEQYF

abundance: -
j_gene: TRBJ2-7
v_gene: TRBV19
d_gene: TRBD2
len: 14
CDR3nt: TGTGCCAGTAGCCCCGGGGGGGACTCCTACGAGCAGTACTTC
CDR3aa: CASSPGGDSYEQYF

abundance: -
j_gene: TRBJ1-3
v_gene: TRBV10-3
d_gene: -
len: 17
CDR3nt: TGTGCCATCAGTGAGACAGCGACGCGAGGCTATGGCTACACCATATATTTT
CDR3aa: CAISETATRGYGYTIYF

abundance: -
j_gene: TRBJ2-5
v_gene: TRBV9
d_gene: -
len: 14
CDR3nt: TGTGCCAGCAGCGTAGAGGCCAGACAAGAGACCCAGTACTTC
CDR3aa: CASSVEARQETQYF

abundance: -
j_gene: TRBJ2-7
v_gene: TRBV5-1
d_gene: -
len: 15
CDR3nt: TGCGCCAGCAGCTTGGCCGGGGGCACAGTCCGTGAGCAGTACTTC
CDR3aa: CASSLAGGTVREQYF

abundance: few
j_gene: TRBJ1-4
v_gene: TRBV4-1
d_gene: -
len: 15
CDR3nt: TGCGCCAGCAGCCAAGAGAAAAGGACTGGAGAAAAACTGTTTTTT
CDR3aa: CASSQEKRTGEKLFF

abundance: few
j_gene: TRBJ1-1
v_gene: TRBV24-1
d_gene: -
len: 13
CDR3nt: TGTGCCACCAGTGATCTGGGGAACACTGAAGCTTTCTTT
CDR3aa: CATSDLGNTEAFF

abundance: -
j_gene: TRBJ1-1
v_gene: TRBV3-1
d_gene: TRBD1
len: 14
CDR3nt: TGTGCCAGCAGCCTCTCGGCTCAGGGGGCTGAAGCTTTCTTT
CDR3aa: CASSLSAQGAEAFF

abundance: many
j_gene: TRBJ2-7
v_gene: TRBV29-1
d_gene: TRBD1
len: 13
CDR3nt: TGCAGCGCGGGGGGACAGGGTTCCTACGAGCAGTACTTC
CDR3aa: CSAGGQGSYEQYF

abundance: many
j_gene: TRBJ1-1
v_gene: TRBV11-2
d_gene: -
len: 13
CDR3nt: TGTGCCAGCAGCCTCGAACGGGGCACTGAAGCTTTCTTT
CDR3aa: CASSLERGTEAFF

abundance: -
j_gene: TRBJ1-1
v_gene: TRBV20-1
d_gene: TRBD1
len: 15
CDR3nt: TGCAGTGCTATCCCCGGGACAGGGCTGGGCACTGAAGCTTTCTTT
CDR3aa: CSAIPGTGLGTEAFF

abundance: -
j_gene: TRBJ1-5
v_gene: TRBV24-1
d_gene: -
len: 14
CDR3nt: TGTGCCACCAGTGAGGACGGCGGATTACAGCCCCAGCATTTT
CDR3aa: CATSEDGGLQPQHF

abundance: many
j_gene: TRBJ2-7
v_gene: TRBV6-5
d_gene: TRBD2
len: 16
CDR3nt: TGTGCCAGCAGTCCCCGACTAGCGGGGGGATCCTACGAGCAGTACTTC
CDR3aa: CASSPRLAGGSYEQYF

abundance: few
j_gene: TRBJ1-2
v_gene: TRBV3-1
d_gene: -
len: 13
CDR3nt: TGTGCCAGCAGCCAAGATCTTACCGGTGGCTACACCTTC
CDR3aa: CASSQDLTGGYTF

abundance: -
j_gene: TRBJ2-5
v_gene: TRBV9
d_gene: TRBD2
len: 16
CDR3nt: TGTGCCAGCAGCGAGGGACTAGCGGGCCCCCAAGAGACCCAGTACTTC
CDR3aa: CASSEGLAGPQETQYF

abundance: -
j_gene: TRBJ2-7
v_gene: TRBV15
d_gene: -
len: 14
CDR3nt: TGTGCCACCAGCAGAGATCACAATCAGCCCCAGCAGTACTTC
CDR3aa: CATSRDHNQPQQYF

abundance: many
j_gene: TRBJ1-5
v_gene: TRBV2
d_gene: -
len: 17
CDR3nt: TGTGCCAGCAGCCTTTGGGCAGGAGCCTATAGCAATCAGCCCCAGCATTTT
CDR3aa: CASSLWAGAYSNQPQHF

abundance: -
j_gene: TRBJ2-5
v_gene: TRBV30
d_gene: TRBD1
len: 14
CDR3nt: TGTGCCTGGAGTACCCGACAGGGCAGGGAGACCCAGTACTTC
CDR3aa: CAWSTRQGRETQYF

abundance: few
j_gene: TRBJ1-1
v_gene: TRBV19
d_gene: -
len: 14
CDR3nt: TGTGCCAGTAGCCAGGGACTCATGAACACTGAAGCTTTCTTT
CDR3aa: CASSQGLMNTEAFF

abundance: -
j_gene: TRBJ2-2
v_gene: TRBV7-2
d_gene: -
len: 19
CDR3nt: TGTGCCAGCAGCTTAAGGTGGTCCAGGGGCGCGAGAGGTGGCGGGGAGCTGTTTTTT
CDR3aa: CASSLRWSRGARGGGELFF

abundance: many
j_gene: TRBJ1-2
v_gene: TRBV9
d_gene: TRBD1
len: 15
CDR3nt: TGTGCCAGCAGCGAGTCAGGGGGCGTTAACTATGGCTACACCTTC
CDR3aa: CASSESGGVNYGYTF

abundance: -
j_gene: TRBJ1-1
v_gene: TRBV29-1
d_gene: -
len: 12
CDR3nt: TGCAGCGTTACCGTGGAAAACACTGAAGCTTTCTTT
CDR3aa: CSVTVENTEAFF